The 27 T cell receptor beta chains listed next were all sequenced from one sample in a study of blood T cell repertoires in COVID-19. The table came from immunoSEQ multiplex PCR; TCRdb's copy has only in-frame clones and leaves some out. The data hold roughly 200,000 clones, with roughly 88% observed a single time. The sample consisted of peripheral blood. Every receptor here comes from a man in his forties or fifties with acute or convalescent COVID-19.

In DNA form, the CDR3 reads TGTGCCAGCAGCAGGACAGTGAACACTGAAGCTTTCTTT. This translates into CASSRTVNTEAFF. The chain links TRBV2 to TRBJ1-1; perhaps TRBD1 as D (6 bases). The CDR3 contains 13 residues. From germline, CDR1 is SNHLY and CDR2 FYNNEI. The V end lost 6 bases, the J end lost 0 bases, and 8 bases lay between the germline ends.

The chain couples TRBV5-1 to TRBJ2-3; tentatively, D is TRBD1 (5 bases). The length of the CDR3 is 16 residues. Germline CDR1 is SGHRS and CDR2 is YFSETQ. The ends were cut back, 0 bases at V and 2 bases at J, with 13 bases in the middle. CDR3 nucleotides: TGCGCCAGCAGCTTGGACGGACAAGCTTTCACAGATACGCAGTATTTT. Its translation: CASSLDGQAFTDTQYF.

The CDR3 loop reads CASSPTSVEGEGYTF. The CDR3 nucleotides read TGTGCCAGCTCACCCACATCTGTGGAGGGTGAAGGCTACACCTTC. The chain combines TRBV18 with TRBJ1-2; no definite D call. Trimming took off 3 bases at V and 8 bases at J, with 19 bases between the two ends. Looked up from germline, CDR1 is KGHSH and CDR2 is LQKENI. The CDR3 is 15 amino acids.

The chain carries TRBV4-1 and TRBJ2-7; D is undetermined. The germline V gene encodes CDR1 MGHRA and CDR2 YSYEKL. With 1 base removed from V and 2 bases from J, the gap between germline ends came to 9 bases. CDR3 length: 14 residues. The CDR3 reads CASSQGTSPYEQYF. DNA for the CDR3: TGCGCCAGCAGCCAAGGAACAAGTCCCTACGAGCAGTACTTC.

The chain links TRBV5-8 to TRBJ2-7; TRBD1 matches at 8 bases. The CDR3 length is 15 residues. Germline V CDR1 and CDR2: SGHTS, YDEGEE. V shed 4 bases, J shed 2 bases, and the junction held 8 bases outside the gene matches. The DNA of the CDR3 is TGTGCCAGCAGCCAAAGGACAGGGTGGACCTACGAGCAGTACTTC. Its protein product is CASSQRTGWTYEQYF.

This clone has just a few counts. V and J are TRBV11-2 and TRBJ2-5; no reliable D call. The length of the CDR3 is 15 residues. V was cut by 2 bases and J by 1 base, with 11 bases left in between. Germline CDR1 SGHAT, CDR2 FQNNGV. CDR3 sequence (DNA): TGTGCCAGCAGCTTACGGGTTGTACCCCAAGAGACCCAGTACTTC. Translation: CASSLRVVPQETQYF.

The chain uses TRBV7-6 and TRBJ2-1; D might be TRBD2 (6 bases). This CDR3 has 16 residues. Germline-derived CDR1 and CDR2 are SGHVS and FNYEAQ. Between the trimmed V and J ends, which lost 0 bases and 7 bases, there was a span of 16 bases. The CDR3 loop is CASSLALAGGWNEQFF. The CDR3 DNA is TGTGCCAGCAGCTTAGCCCTAGCTGGGGGGTGGAATGAGCAGTTCTTC.

V usage is TRBV12-3 or TRBV12-4 and J usage is TRBJ2-3; TRBD2 might be the D (6 bases). The V end was cut by 3 bases, the J end by 12 bases, with 10 bases between. The CDR3 loop spans 11 amino acids. The CDR3, as DNA: TGTGCCAGCAGTTTCGGGACTCCCCAGTATTTT. Residues: CASSFGTPQYF.

CDR3 loop: CASSLGPSTSGRAYEQYF. In DNA, the CDR3 is TGCGCCAGCAGCCTCGGACCATCGACTAGCGGGAGGGCATACGAGCAGTACTTC. This sequence joins TRBV4-1 and TRBJ2-7, with 14 bases identical to TRBD2. CDR3 size: 18 residues. Germline V gene sequence: CDR1 MGHRA, CDR2 YSYEKL. With V trimmed by 4 bases and J by 4 bases, 12 bases remained unmatched.

This clone was detected a few times. The chain uses TRBV12-3 or TRBV12-4 and TRBJ1-1; D unresolved. Trimming took 3 bases from V and 6 from J, leaving 5 bases between them. The CDR3 runs 11 residues. CDR3: CASSFSAEAFF. CDR3 coding DNA: TGTGCCAGCAGTTTTAGTGCTGAAGCTTTCTTT.

This chain connects TRBV6-2 or TRBV6-3 to TRBJ1-1; 8 nucleotides align to TRBD1. CDR3 length equals 14 residues. Trimming removed 4 bases from V and 5 bases from J; junction bases left unmatched: 6. Germline CDR1 and CDR2: MNHEY and SVGEGT. In nucleotides, the CDR3 is TGTGCCAGCAGTTCGACAGGGGCATCTACTGAAGCTTTCTTT. Protein: CASSSTGASTEAFF.

The CDR3 sequence is CASSPKGPEAFF. In DNA, the CDR3 is TGTGCCAGCAGTCCTAAGGGGCCGGAAGCTTTCTTT. This chain connects TRBV27 to TRBJ1-1; D might be TRBD1 (5 bases). Germline assignment: CDR1 MNHEY and CDR2 SMNVEV (reference sequence). Trimming shortened V by 5 bases and J by 8 bases, and 12 bases separated the two germline ends. CDR3 length: 12 residues.

The rearrangement links TRBV3-1 (or the pseudogene TRBV3-2) to TRBJ2-1; 9 bases agree with TRBD2. Per the germline V gene, CDR1 is LGHDT and CDR2 is YNNKEL (reference sequence). The CDR3 runs to 13 residues. The junction had 4 bases not matched to a gene; V was cut back by 4 bases and J by 9 bases. The CDR3 DNA follows: TGTGCCAGCAGCCGTAGCGGGAGTATTGAGCAGTTCTTC. This translates into CASSRSGSIEQFF.

The V and J genes are TRBV3-1 (or the pseudogene TRBV3-2) and TRBJ1-2; maybe TRBD1 (6 bases). The V end lost 4 bases, the J end lost 4 bases, and 13 bases lay between the germline ends. CDR3 size: 14 residues. CDR1 and CDR2 (germline): LGHDT, YNNKEL (reference sequence). CDR3 nucleotide sequence: TGTGCCAGCAGCCCGAACAGGGAAAGCTATGGCTACACCTTC. Translating it yields CASSPNRESYGYTF.

The chain uses TRBV5-1 and TRBJ1-5, with unresolved D. V lost 0 bases and J lost 1, with 8 bases in between. Germline assignment: CDR1 SGHRS and CDR2 YFSETQ. CDR3 length: 15 amino acids. CDR3 amino acids: CASSLDGVSNQPQHF. The CDR3 DNA sequence: TGCGCCAGCAGCTTGGACGGGGTAAGCAATCAGCCCCAGCATTTT.

V is TRBV19 and J is TRBJ1-1; D gene ambiguous. Trimming took 10 bases from V and 0 from J, leaving 6 bases between them. This CDR3 is built from 11 residues. Germline values: CDR1 LNHDA, CDR2 SQIVND (reference sequence). CDR3 sequence (DNA): TGTGCCACAGGAATGAACACTGAAGCTTTCTTT. Its translation is CATGMNTEAFF.

This clone was observed a few times. The J gene is TRBJ2-1, the V gene TRBV11-3; D might be TRBD2 (6 bases). With 5 bases removed from V and 4 bases from J, the gap between germline ends came to 18 bases. CDR3 size: 16 residues. Germline V gives CDR1 SGHNT, CDR2 YENEEA. CDR3 DNA: TGTGCCAGCAGCCCGGGACCGGGAGCGCCTTACAATGAGCAGTTCTTC. It yields the protein CASSPGPGAPYNEQFF.

The chain employs TRBV7-2 and TRBJ2-5; 7 positions agree with TRBD2. The CDR3 runs to 14 residues. V was pared by 5 bases and J by 2 bases, with 5 bases of the junction left unmatched. CDR1 and CDR2 from the germline V gene are SGHTA and FQGNSA. CDR3 in amino acids: CASSPNGGQETQYF. The CDR3 nucleotides are TGTGCCAGCAGCCCCAACGGGGGGCAAGAGACCCAGTACTTC.

The V gene is TRBV6-5, the J gene TRBJ2-7; a possible D gene is TRBD1 (5 bases). The CDR3 extends over 12 amino acids. V dropped 8 bases and J dropped 5 bases, with 13 bases sitting between them. Germline values: CDR1 MNHEY, CDR2 SVGAGI. CDR3 loop: CASADSKDEQYF. The CDR3 DNA follows: TGTGCCAGCGCCGACAGCAAAGACGAGCAGTACTTC.

The chain couples TRBV4-1 to TRBJ1-2; 8 bases align to TRBD1. V lost 0 bases and J lost 2; bases outside the gene matches: 2. Germline V gene lookup returns CDR1 MGHRA and CDR2 YSYEKL. The CDR3 runs 15 residues. CDR3: CASSQDWDRNYGYTF. CDR3 nucleotide sequence: TGCGCCAGCAGCCAAGACTGGGACAGGAACTATGGCTACACCTTC.

The gene calls are TRBV30 and TRBJ2-5; tentative D call: TRBD2 (5 bases). V was pared by 2 bases and J by 5 bases, with 21 bases between. The length of the CDR3 is 16 residues. Germline V gene lookup returns CDR1 GTSNPN and CDR2 SVGIG (reference sequence). This CDR3 is CAWSTPKGSLRETQYF. The CDR3 DNA is TGTGCCTGGAGTACCCCAAAAGGGAGCCTTAGGGAGACCCAGTACTTC.

The J gene is TRBJ2-3, the V gene TRBV11-3; D might be TRBD2 (6 bases). Trimming cost V 5 bases and J 4 bases, with 19 bases left between them. The CDR3 is 16 residues long. Germline V gives CDR1 SGHNT, CDR2 YENEEA. The CDR3 region is CASSPGRGRSPDTQYF. CDR3 nucleotides: TGTGCCAGCAGCCCCGGGCGAGGGAGGTCCCCAGATACGCAGTATTTT.

The chain joins TRBV5-1 to TRBJ2-5; TRBD2 might be the D (6 bases). This CDR3 has 13 residues. V shed 5 bases and J shed 5 bases, with 13 bases lying between them. CDR1 is SGHRS and CDR2 is YFSETQ in the germline V gene. DNA of the CDR3: TGCGCCAGCAGTCTCGGGGGAGAGGAGACCCAGTACTTC. Translating it yields CASSLGGEETQYF. Combining the CDR3 with reference TRBV5-1 and TRBJ2-5 gives the whole variable domain KAGVTQTPRYLIKTRGQQVTLSCSPISGHRSVSWYQQTPGQGLQFLFEYFSETQRNKGNFPGRFSGRQFSNSRSEMNVSTLELGDSALYLCASSLGGEETQYFGPGTRLLVL.

This chain joins TRBV11-2 and TRBJ2-1; 8 bases align to TRBD2. Germline V CDR1 and CDR2: SGHAT, FQNNGV. V gave up 5 bases and J gave up 7 bases; unmatched junction bases: 10. This CDR3 is 15 amino acids long. CDR3 nucleotides: TGTGCCAGCAGCCCCTTGGGCGGGAGGATGAATGAGCAGTTCTTC. As protein: CASSPLGGRMNEQFF.

V gene TRBV7-3 combines with J gene TRBJ1-1, with D perhaps TRBD1 (6 bases). V was pared by 5 bases and J by 3 bases, with 16 bases between. The CDR3 contains 15 residues. Germline CDR1 SGHTA, CDR2 FQGTGA. In DNA, the CDR3 is TGTGCCAGCAGCCTAGATGGGGGGGCTGACACTGAAGCTTTCTTT. As protein: CASSLDGGADTEAFF.

Only a few counts were recorded for this clone. The J gene is TRBJ1-5, the V gene TRBV19; TRBD1 aligns across 9 bases. Germline assignment: CDR1 LNHDA and CDR2 SQIVND (reference sequence). With V trimmed by 9 bases and J by 7 bases, 10 bases remained unmatched. The CDR3 covers 14 residues. CDR3 protein: CASKRDRERQPQHF. DNA of the CDR3: TGTGCCAGCAAAAGGGACAGGGAAAGACAGCCCCAGCATTTT.

The chain's CDR3 is CASSEPGRTEAFF. The CDR3 coding sequence is TGTGCCAGCAGTGAGCCAGGGCGCACTGAAGCTTTCTTT. The chain recombines TRBV25-1 with TRBJ1-1, with D maybe TRBD1 (5 bases). Germline CDR1 is MGHDK and CDR2 is SYGVNS. The CDR3 covers 13 residues. Trimming cost V 3 bases and J 4 bases, with 9 bases left between them.